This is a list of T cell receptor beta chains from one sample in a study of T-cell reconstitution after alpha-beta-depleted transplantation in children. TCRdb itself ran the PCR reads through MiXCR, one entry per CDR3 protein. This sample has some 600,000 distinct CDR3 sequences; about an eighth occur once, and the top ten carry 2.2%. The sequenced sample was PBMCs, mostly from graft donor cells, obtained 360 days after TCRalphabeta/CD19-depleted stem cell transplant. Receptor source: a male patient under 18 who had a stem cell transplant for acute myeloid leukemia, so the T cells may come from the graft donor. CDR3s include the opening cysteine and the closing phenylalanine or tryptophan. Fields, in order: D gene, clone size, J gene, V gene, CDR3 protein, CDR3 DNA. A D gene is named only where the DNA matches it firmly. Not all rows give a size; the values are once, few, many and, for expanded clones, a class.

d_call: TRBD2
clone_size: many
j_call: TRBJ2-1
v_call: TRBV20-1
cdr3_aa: CSARLAGSYNEQFF
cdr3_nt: TGCAGTGCTCGTCTAGCGGGAAGTTACAATGAGCAGTTCTTC

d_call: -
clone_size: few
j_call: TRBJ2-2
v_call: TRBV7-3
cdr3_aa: CASSTQGPGELFF
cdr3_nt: TGTGCCAGCAGCACCCAGGGTCCCGGGGAGCTGTTTTTT

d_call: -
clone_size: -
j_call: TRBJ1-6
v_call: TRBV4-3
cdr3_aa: CASSQGPDNSPLHF
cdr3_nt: TGCGCCAGCAGCCAAGGCCCGGATAATTCACCCCTCCACTTT

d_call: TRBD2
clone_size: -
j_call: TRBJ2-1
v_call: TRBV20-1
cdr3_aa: CSARGRLAGGPYNEQFF
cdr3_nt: TGCAGTGCTAGGGGACGACTAGCGGGAGGGCCCTACAATGAGCAGTTCTTC

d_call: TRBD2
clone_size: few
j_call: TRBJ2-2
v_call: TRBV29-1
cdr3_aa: CSVGTSGRDRELFF
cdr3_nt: TGCAGCGTCGGGACTAGCGGGAGGGACCGGGAGCTGTTTTTT

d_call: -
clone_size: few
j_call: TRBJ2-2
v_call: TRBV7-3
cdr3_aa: CASSPRLDTGELFF
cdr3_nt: TGTGCCAGCAGCCCCAGGCTAGACACCGGGGAGCTGTTTTTT

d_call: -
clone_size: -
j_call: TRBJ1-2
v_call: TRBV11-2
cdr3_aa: CASSLGPNRVPSHYGYTF
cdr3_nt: TGTGCCAGCAGCTTAGGACCCAACAGGGTCCCGTCCCACTATGGCTACACCTTC

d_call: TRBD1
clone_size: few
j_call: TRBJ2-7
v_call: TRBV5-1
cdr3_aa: CASSARQGLYEQYF
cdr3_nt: TGCGCCAGCAGCGCGAGACAGGGGTTGTACGAGCAGTACTTC

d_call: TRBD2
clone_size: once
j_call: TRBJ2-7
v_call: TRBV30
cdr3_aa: CAWSASGGTEQYF
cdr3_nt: TGTGCCTGGAGTGCTAGCGGGGGCACCGAGCAGTACTTC

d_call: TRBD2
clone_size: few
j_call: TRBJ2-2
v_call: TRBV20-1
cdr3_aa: CSASSLLGLAGELFF
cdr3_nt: TGCAGTGCTAGTAGTCTCCTAGGACTAGCCGGGGAGCTGTTTTTT

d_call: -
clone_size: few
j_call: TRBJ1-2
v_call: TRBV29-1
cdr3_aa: CSVNSRKTGANYGYTF
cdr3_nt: TGCAGCGTAAACAGCCGGAAAACAGGTGCTAACTATGGCTACACCTTC

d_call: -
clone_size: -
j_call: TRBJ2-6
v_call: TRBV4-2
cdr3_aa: CASSQEGPSGANVLTF
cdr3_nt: TGTGCCAGCAGCCAAGAAGGACCCTCTGGGGCCAACGTCCTGACTTTC

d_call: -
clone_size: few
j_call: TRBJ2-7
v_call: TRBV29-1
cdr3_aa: CSVEGPREQYF
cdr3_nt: TGCAGCGTTGAGGGCCCACGCGAGCAGTACTTC

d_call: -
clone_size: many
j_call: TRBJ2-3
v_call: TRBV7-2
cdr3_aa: CGSSSLGYTQYF
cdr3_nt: TGTGGGAGCAGCAGCTTGGGTTATACGCAGTATTTT

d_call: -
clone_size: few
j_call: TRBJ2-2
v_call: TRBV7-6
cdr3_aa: CASSPRGGPNTGELFF
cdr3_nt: TGTGCCAGCAGCCCCCGAGGGGGACCGAACACCGGGGAGCTGTTTTTT

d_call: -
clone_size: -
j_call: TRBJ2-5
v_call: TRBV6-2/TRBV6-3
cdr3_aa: CASRSPDPGQQETQYF
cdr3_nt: TGTGCCAGCAGGTCCCCCGACCCAGGTCAACAAGAGACCCAGTACTTC

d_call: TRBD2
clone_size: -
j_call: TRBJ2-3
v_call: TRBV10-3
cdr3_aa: CAISERAGGDTQYF
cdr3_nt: TGTGCCATCAGTGAGAGGGCGGGAGGAGATACGCAGTATTTT

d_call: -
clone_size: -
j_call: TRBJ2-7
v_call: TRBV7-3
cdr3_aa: CASSLLGPGFEQYF
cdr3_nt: TGTGCCAGCAGCTTATTGGGTCCGGGTTTCGAGCAGTACTTC

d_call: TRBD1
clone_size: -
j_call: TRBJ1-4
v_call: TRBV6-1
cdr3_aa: CASSALRGLHEKLFF
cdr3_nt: TGTGCCAGCAGTGCCCTCAGGGGGCTGCATGAAAAACTGTTTTTT

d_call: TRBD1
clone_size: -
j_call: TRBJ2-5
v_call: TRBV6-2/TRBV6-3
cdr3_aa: CASSPTGTVETQYF
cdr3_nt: TGTGCCAGCAGCCCGACAGGGACGGTGGAGACCCAGTACTTC

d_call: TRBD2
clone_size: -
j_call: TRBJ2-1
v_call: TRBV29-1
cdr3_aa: CSGHRGVSYNEQFF
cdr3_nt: TGCAGCGGGCATCGGGGGGTTTCCTACAATGAGCAGTTCTTC

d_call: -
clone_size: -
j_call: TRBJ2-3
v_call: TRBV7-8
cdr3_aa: CASSLVPSDTDTQYF
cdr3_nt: TGTGCCAGCAGCTTAGTTCCTAGTGACACAGATACGCAGTATTTT

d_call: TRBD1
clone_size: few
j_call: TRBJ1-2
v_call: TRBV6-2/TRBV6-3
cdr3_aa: CASSRGGDSPGGYTF
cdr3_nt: TGTGCCAGCAGCAGGGGAGGGGACAGCCCTGGCGGCTACACCTTC

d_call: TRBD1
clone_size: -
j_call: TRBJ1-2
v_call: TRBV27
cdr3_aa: CASSLATGGYYGYTF
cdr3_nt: TGTGCCAGCAGTTTAGCGACAGGGGGGTACTATGGCTACACCTTC

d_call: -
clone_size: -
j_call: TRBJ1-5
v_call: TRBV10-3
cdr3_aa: CAISDSRAINQPQHF
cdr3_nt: TGTGCCATCAGTGATAGCAGGGCCATCAATCAGCCCCAGCATTTT

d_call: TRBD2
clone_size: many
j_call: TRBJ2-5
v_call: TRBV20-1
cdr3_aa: CSPSGTGLETQYF
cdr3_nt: TGCAGTCCTAGCGGGACTGGGTTAGAGACCCAGTACTTC

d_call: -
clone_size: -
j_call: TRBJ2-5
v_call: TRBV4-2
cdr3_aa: CASSQGGENRQYF
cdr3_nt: TGTGCCAGCAGCCAAGGGGGTGAGAACCGCCAGTACTTC

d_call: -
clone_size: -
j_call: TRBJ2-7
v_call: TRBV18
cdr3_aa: CASSPKAVAGVAEQYF
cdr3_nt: TGTGCCAGCTCACCAAAGGCGGTTGCAGGGGTGGCCGAGCAGTACTTC

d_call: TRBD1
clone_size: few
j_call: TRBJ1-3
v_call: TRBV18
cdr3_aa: CASSPFTVRGQDGNTIYF
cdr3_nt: TGTGCCAGCTCACCATTTACCGTCCGGGGACAGGATGGAAACACCATATATTTT

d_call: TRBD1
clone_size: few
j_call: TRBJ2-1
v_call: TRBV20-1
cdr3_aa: CSANADRAIYNEQFF
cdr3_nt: TGCAGTGCAAACGCCGACAGGGCAATCTACAATGAGCAGTTCTTC

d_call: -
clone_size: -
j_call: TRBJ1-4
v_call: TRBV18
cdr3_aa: CASSPRTSRGEKLFF
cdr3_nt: TGTGCCAGCTCACCTCGGACCTCTCGTGGGGAAAAACTGTTTTTT

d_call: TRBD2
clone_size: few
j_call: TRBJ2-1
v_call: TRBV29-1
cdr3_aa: CSVEDSFLREGAYNEQFF
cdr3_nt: TGCAGCGTCGAGGACAGCTTCCTGCGGGAGGGCGCCTACAATGAGCAGTTCTTC

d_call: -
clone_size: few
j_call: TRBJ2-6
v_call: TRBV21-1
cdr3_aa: CASSKDKTDTSSGANVLTF
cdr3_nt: TGTGCCAGCAGCAAAGACAAAACAGACACATCCTCTGGGGCCAACGTCCTGACTTTC

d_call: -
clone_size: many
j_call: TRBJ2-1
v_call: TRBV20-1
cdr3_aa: CSAPGASGLNNEQFF
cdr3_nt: TGCAGTGCTCCGGGGGCTAGTGGGCTGAACAATGAGCAGTTCTTC

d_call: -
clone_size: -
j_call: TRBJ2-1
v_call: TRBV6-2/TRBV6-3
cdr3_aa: CASSYSGARRYNEQFF
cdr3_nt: TGTGCCAGCAGTTACTCTGGGGCTAGGAGATACAATGAGCAGTTCTTC

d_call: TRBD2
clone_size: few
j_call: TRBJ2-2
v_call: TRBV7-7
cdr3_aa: CASSLTGLAAANTGELFF
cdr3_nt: TGTGCTAGCAGCTTAACAGGACTAGCGGCCGCGAACACCGGGGAGCTGTTTTTT

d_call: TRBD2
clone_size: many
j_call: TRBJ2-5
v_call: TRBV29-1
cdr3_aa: CSVVSGGKETQYF
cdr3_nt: TGCAGCGTTGTATCGGGGGGAAAAGAGACCCAGTACTTC

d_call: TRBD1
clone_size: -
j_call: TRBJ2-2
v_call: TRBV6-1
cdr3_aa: CASSRTGVPGELFF
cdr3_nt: TGTGCCAGCAGTAGGACAGGGGTTCCCGGGGAGCTGTTTTTT

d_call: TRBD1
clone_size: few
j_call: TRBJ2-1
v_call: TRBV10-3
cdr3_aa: CAIIDREKDEQFF
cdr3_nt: TGTGCCATCATCGACAGGGAAAAGGATGAGCAGTTCTTC

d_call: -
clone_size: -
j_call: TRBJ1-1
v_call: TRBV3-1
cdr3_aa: CASSHQVGSEAFF
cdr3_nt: TGTGCCAGCAGCCATCAAGTGGGCAGTGAAGCTTTCTTT

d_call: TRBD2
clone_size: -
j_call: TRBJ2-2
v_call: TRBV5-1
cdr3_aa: CASSFSPPGLGNTGELFF
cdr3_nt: TGCGCCAGCAGCTTCTCTCCACCGGGACTAGGTAACACCGGGGAGCTGTTTTTT

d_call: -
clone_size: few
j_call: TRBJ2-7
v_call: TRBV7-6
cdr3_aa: CASSSGTLLYEQYF
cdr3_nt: TGTGCCAGCAGCTCCGGGACTTTACTCTACGAGCAGTACTTC

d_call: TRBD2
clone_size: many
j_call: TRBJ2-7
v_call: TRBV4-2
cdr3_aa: CASSPSSGQFPYEQYF
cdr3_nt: TGTGCCAGCAGCCCCTCTAGCGGGCAATTCCCCTACGAGCAGTACTTC

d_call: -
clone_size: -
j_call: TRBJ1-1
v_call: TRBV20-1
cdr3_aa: CSAGQTHTEAFF
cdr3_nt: TGCAGTGCCGGACAGACCCACACTGAAGCTTTCTTT

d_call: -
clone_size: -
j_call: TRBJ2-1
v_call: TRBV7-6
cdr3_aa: CASSFNPAGSYNEQFF
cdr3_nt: TGTGCCAGCAGCTTTAACCCGGCCGGCTCCTACAATGAGCAGTTCTTC

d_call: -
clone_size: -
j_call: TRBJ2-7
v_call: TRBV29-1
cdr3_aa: CSVPGESSYEQYF
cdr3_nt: TGCAGCGTCCCAGGGGAAAGCTCCTACGAGCAGTACTTC

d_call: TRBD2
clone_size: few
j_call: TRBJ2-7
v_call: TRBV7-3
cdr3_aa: CASSPPPGGGEQYF
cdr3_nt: TGTGCCAGCAGCCCCCCCCCGGGAGGAGGCGAGCAGTACTTC

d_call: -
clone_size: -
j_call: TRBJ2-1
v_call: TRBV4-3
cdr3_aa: CASSQDDGNEQFF
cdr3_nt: TGCGCCAGCAGCCAAGATGACGGGAATGAGCAGTTCTTC

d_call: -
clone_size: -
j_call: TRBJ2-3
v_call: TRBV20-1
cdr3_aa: CSARDPPWEYF
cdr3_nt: TGCAGTGCTAGAGATCCGCCGTGGGAGTATTTT

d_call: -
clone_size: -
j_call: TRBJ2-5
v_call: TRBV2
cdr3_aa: CASSEVGTAQETQYF
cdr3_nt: TGTGCCAGCAGTGAAGTGGGGACCGCCCAAGAGACCCAGTACTTC

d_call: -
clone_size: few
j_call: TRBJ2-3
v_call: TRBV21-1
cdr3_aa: CASSKAPGLAGDEDTQYF
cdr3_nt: TGTGCCAGCAGCAAAGCGCCGGGACTAGCGGGAGACGAAGATACGCAGTATTTT

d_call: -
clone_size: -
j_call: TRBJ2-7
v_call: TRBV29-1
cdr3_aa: CSVAWDGSYEQYF
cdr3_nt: TGCAGCGTTGCATGGGACGGCTCCTACGAGCAGTACTTC

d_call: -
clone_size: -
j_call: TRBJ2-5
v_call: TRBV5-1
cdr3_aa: CASSLVPGALVETQYF
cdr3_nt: TGCGCCAGCAGCTTGGTGCCGGGAGCACTGGTAGAGACCCAGTACTTC